These T cell receptor beta chains were read from a single sample in a study of T cell repertoires in cytomegalovirus infection. TCRdb fed the reads into MiXCR, producing one record per CDR3 protein. The sample shows about 83,000 distinct CDR3 sequences, approximately 30% of them seen only once. The antigens of these receptors remain unknown. Material: CD8+ T cells from cultured PBMCs, obtained from culture after CMV antigen stimulation. The source is a human donor in good health (CMV status not recorded). Some clones in this sample may be carry-over from other donors' samples. Each CDR3 is given with its conserved first and last residue. The D gene is left open where the match is weak. Clone size, where shown, is once, few, many, or a class for clones that have expanded.

D gene: .; V gene: TRBV13; J gene: TRBJ2-1; clone size: .; CDR3 DNA: TGTGCCAGCAGCTTAACGGACAGTGTCGATCACAATGAGCAGTTCTTC; CDR3 protein: CASSLTDSVDHNEQFF
D gene: TRBD1; V gene: TRBV9; J gene: TRBJ2-7; clone size: few; CDR3 DNA: TGTGCCAGCAGCGTAGGGACAGGGGCCTACGAGCAGTACTTC; CDR3 protein: CASSVGTGAYEQYF
D gene: TRBD2; V gene: TRBV12-3/TRBV12-4; J gene: TRBJ2-1; clone size: few; CDR3 DNA: TGTGCCAGCAGTCGCCCTAAGGCGGGGGGCCGCGGGTATGAGCAGTTCTTC; CDR3 protein: CASSRPKAGGRGYEQFF
D gene: .; V gene: TRBV5-6; J gene: TRBJ2-1; clone size: few; CDR3 DNA: TGTGCCAGCAGATACGGGACTCCCAATGAGCAGTTCTTC; CDR3 protein: CASRYGTPNEQFF
D gene: .; V gene: TRBV7-9; J gene: TRBJ1-1; clone size: few; CDR3 DNA: TGTGCCACAATTGGGTACCCCGTGAACACTGAAGCTTTCTTT; CDR3 protein: CATIGYPVNTEAFF
D gene: TRBD1; V gene: TRBV11-1; J gene: TRBJ2-7; clone size: few; CDR3 DNA: TGTGCCAGCAGCCCGGGACAGACGGGTTACGAGCAGTACTTC; CDR3 protein: CASSPGQTGYEQYF
D gene: .; V gene: TRBV3-1; J gene: TRBJ2-3; clone size: few; CDR3 DNA: TGTGCCAGCAGCCAAGCCCGGTTGGTTGGCGCAGATACGCAGTATTTT; CDR3 protein: CASSQARLVGADTQYF
D gene: TRBD2; V gene: TRBV7-8; J gene: TRBJ2-5; clone size: few; CDR3 DNA: TGTGCCAGCAGCTTAGGACTAGCGGGATTAGGGACCCAGTACTTC; CDR3 protein: CASSLGLAGLGTQYF
D gene: .; V gene: TRBV7-6; J gene: TRBJ1-2; clone size: .; CDR3 DNA: TGTGCCAGCAGCTTAGGCGGCAGGATCTTTTATGGCTACACCTTC; CDR3 protein: CASSLGGRIFYGYTF
D gene: .; V gene: TRBV27; J gene: TRBJ2-7; clone size: .; CDR3 DNA: TGTGCCAGCAGTTTATGGGGCCCTAACTACGAGCAGTACTTC; CDR3 protein: CASSLWGPNYEQYF
D gene: TRBD1; V gene: TRBV27; J gene: TRBJ1-1; clone size: .; CDR3 DNA: TGTGCCAGCAGTTTATTTGGACAGGGTAACACTGAAGCTTTCTTT; CDR3 protein: CASSLFGQGNTEAFF
D gene: TRBD2; V gene: TRBV7-8; J gene: TRBJ2-3; clone size: few; CDR3 DNA: TGTGCCAGCAGCTTAGTAGCGGGGGGGCCGCAAGATACGCAGTATTTT; CDR3 protein: CASSLVAGGPQDTQYF
D gene: TRBD2; V gene: TRBV5-6; J gene: TRBJ2-1; clone size: few; CDR3 DNA: TGTGCCAGCAGCTCGCTTAGCGGGGGGGCCTTATTAGTCAATGAGCAGTTCTTC; CDR3 protein: CASSSLSGGALLVNEQFF
D gene: .; V gene: TRBV6-1; J gene: TRBJ1-2; clone size: few; CDR3 DNA: TGTGCCAGCAGTGGGTCCGGTGAGGGCTACACCTTC; CDR3 protein: CASSGSGEGYTF
D gene: .; V gene: TRBV2; J gene: TRBJ2-2; clone size: .; CDR3 DNA: TGTGCCAGCGCACAGACTCAAATGGGAAACACCGGGGAGCTGTTTTTT; CDR3 protein: CASAQTQMGNTGELFF
D gene: .; V gene: TRBV15; J gene: TRBJ1-5; clone size: .; CDR3 DNA: TGTGCCACCAGCAGGGGCAGCAATCAGCCCCAGCATTTT; CDR3 protein: CATSRGSNQPQHF
D gene: .; V gene: TRBV6-5; J gene: TRBJ1-1; clone size: .; CDR3 DNA: TGTGCCAGCGGTAAGGGGTTTTACACTGAAGCTTTCTTT; CDR3 protein: CASGKGFYTEAFF
D gene: .; V gene: TRBV10-3; J gene: TRBJ2-7; clone size: many; CDR3 DNA: TGTGCCATCAGGGGCGATTCCTACGAGCAGTACTTC; CDR3 protein: CAIRGDSYEQYF
D gene: .; V gene: TRBV3-1; J gene: TRBJ2-1; clone size: few; CDR3 DNA: TGTGCCAGCAGCCCAGTAGGGGGGTACAATGAGCAGTTCTTC; CDR3 protein: CASSPVGGYNEQFF
D gene: .; V gene: TRBV4-2; J gene: TRBJ1-4; clone size: .; CDR3 DNA: TGTGCCAGCAGCCAAGAATGGGGGACTAATGAAAAACTGTTTTTT; CDR3 protein: CASSQEWGTNEKLFF
D gene: TRBD1; V gene: TRBV20-1; J gene: TRBJ2-3; clone size: .; CDR3 DNA: TGCAGTGCCCCCGGGACAGACACAGATACGCAGTATTTT; CDR3 protein: CSAPGTDTDTQYF
D gene: .; V gene: TRBV9; J gene: TRBJ1-1; clone size: .; CDR3 DNA: TGTGCCAGCAGCGTAGACGCCGACTGGGGCACTGAAGCTTTCTTT; CDR3 protein: CASSVDADWGTEAFF
D gene: .; V gene: TRBV2; J gene: TRBJ1-6; clone size: .; CDR3 DNA: TGTGCCAGCAGGGAGGGGCACAATTCACCCCTCCACTTT; CDR3 protein: CASREGHNSPLHF
D gene: .; V gene: TRBV10-3; J gene: TRBJ1-1; clone size: .; CDR3 DNA: TGTGCCATCAATGTACAGGGTGGGACTGAAGCTTTCTTT; CDR3 protein: CAINVQGGTEAFF
D gene: .; V gene: TRBV6-6; J gene: TRBJ1-1; clone size: few; CDR3 DNA: TGTGCCACCCTGGGACTTATGAACACTGAAGCTTTCTTT; CDR3 protein: CATLGLMNTEAFF
D gene: TRBD1; V gene: TRBV20-1; J gene: TRBJ2-7; clone size: .; CDR3 DNA: TGCAGTGCTAGAGATCCCCGGACAGGGGTGGTCGACGAGCAGTACTTC; CDR3 protein: CSARDPRTGVVDEQYF
D gene: TRBD1; V gene: TRBV7-3; J gene: TRBJ1-2; clone size: .; CDR3 DNA: TGTGCCAGCAGCTTAACTGGTGGGACAGGATTTGGCTACACCTTC; CDR3 protein: CASSLTGGTGFGYTF
D gene: .; V gene: TRBV7-8; J gene: TRBJ2-7; clone size: many; CDR3 DNA: TGTGCCAGCAGCTTAGAGGGTACTCACAACGAGCAGTACTTC; CDR3 protein: CASSLEGTHNEQYF
D gene: .; V gene: TRBV28; J gene: TRBJ1-1; clone size: .; CDR3 DNA: TGTGCCAGCAGTTTACAAAGGAAAACTGAAGCTTTCTTT; CDR3 protein: CASSLQRKTEAFF
D gene: .; V gene: TRBV4-1; J gene: TRBJ2-7; clone size: few; CDR3 DNA: TGCGCCAGCAGCCAAGATTTAATCCAGTTCGGGATCGACGAGCAGTACTTC; CDR3 protein: CASSQDLIQFGIDEQYF
D gene: TRBD1; V gene: TRBV9; J gene: TRBJ2-6; clone size: .; CDR3 DNA: TGTGCCAGCAGCTTCTCAGGGGGCCCTCTGGGGGCCAACGTCCTGACTTTC; CDR3 protein: CASSFSGGPLGANVLTF
D gene: TRBD1; V gene: TRBV2; J gene: TRBJ1-5; clone size: few; CDR3 DNA: TGTGCCAGCAGTGTTAGCCGGGACAGGTCGGGGCATAGCAATCAGCCCCAGCATTTT; CDR3 protein: CASSVSRDRSGHSNQPQHF
D gene: .; V gene: TRBV6-6; J gene: TRBJ1-2; clone size: .; CDR3 DNA: TGTGCCACCGAAAGGGGGTTGTTTGGCTACACCTTC; CDR3 protein: CATERGLFGYTF
D gene: TRBD1; V gene: TRBV6-1; J gene: TRBJ2-7; clone size: .; CDR3 DNA: TGTGCCAGCACTAGGACAGGGCTGTCGGTCCACGAGCAGTACTTC; CDR3 protein: CASTRTGLSVHEQYF
D gene: .; V gene: TRBV27; J gene: TRBJ1-5; clone size: few; CDR3 DNA: TGTGCCAGCAGTCCACAGGGTGAGGGCAATCAGCCCCAGCATTTT; CDR3 protein: CASSPQGEGNQPQHF
D gene: TRBD1; V gene: TRBV7-9; J gene: TRBJ2-7; clone size: .; CDR3 DNA: TGTGCCAGCAGCTCCACAGGGGGAAGGAACGAGCAGTACTTC; CDR3 protein: CASSSTGGRNEQYF
D gene: .; V gene: TRBV19; J gene: TRBJ1-3; clone size: .; CDR3 DNA: TGTGCCACCTTCACAGGGTATGGAAACACCATATATTTT; CDR3 protein: CATFTGYGNTIYF
D gene: .; V gene: TRBV7-4; J gene: TRBJ1-6; clone size: .; CDR3 DNA: TGTGCCAGCAGCTCAGGACTACAGGGTACCACACCCCTCCACTTT; CDR3 protein: CASSSGLQGTTPLHF
D gene: .; V gene: TRBV19; J gene: TRBJ2-7; clone size: many; CDR3 DNA: TGTGCCAGTAGTATCCCGTCTGACACATTTGAAGAGCAGTACTTC; CDR3 protein: CASSIPSDTFEEQYF
D gene: TRBD2; V gene: TRBV6-5; J gene: TRBJ2-3; clone size: .; CDR3 DNA: TGTGCCAGCAGTTCGTCTAGCGTGGGGGGGTTTTTCACAGATACGCAGTATTTT; CDR3 protein: CASSSSSVGGFFTDTQYF
D gene: .; V gene: TRBV3-1; J gene: TRBJ2-7; clone size: .; CDR3 DNA: TGTGCCAGCAGCTTCGGCCAGGGCCGTGCCTACGAGCAGTACTTC; CDR3 protein: CASSFGQGRAYEQYF
D gene: TRBD1; V gene: TRBV11-3; J gene: TRBJ2-2; clone size: many; CDR3 DNA: TGTGCCAGCAGCCCCCGGGACAGGGGAACCGGGGAGCTGTTTTTT; CDR3 protein: CASSPRDRGTGELFF
D gene: .; V gene: TRBV6-1; J gene: TRBJ2-1; clone size: many; CDR3 DNA: TGTGCCAGCCCCCGGGGACTCCCCGGCGTCCTGGGCAATGAGCAGTTCTTC; CDR3 protein: CASPRGLPGVLGNEQFF
D gene: .; V gene: TRBV7-2; J gene: TRBJ2-5; clone size: many; CDR3 DNA: TGTGCCAGCAGCTTGGAGGGGGAGAAGACCCAGTACTTC; CDR3 protein: CASSLEGEKTQYF
D gene: .; V gene: TRBV12-3/TRBV12-4; J gene: TRBJ1-1; clone size: once; CDR3 DNA: TGTGCCAACCAAGATGGGGATGAAGCTTTCTTT; CDR3 protein: CANQDGDEAFF
D gene: .; V gene: TRBV18; J gene: TRBJ1-2; clone size: few; CDR3 DNA: TGTGCCAGCTCACCACTCAGGACCTATGGCTACACCTTC; CDR3 protein: CASSPLRTYGYTF
D gene: TRBD1; V gene: TRBV4-1; J gene: TRBJ1-1; clone size: .; CDR3 DNA: TGCGCCAGCAGCCAAGATGGGACAGGGAACACTGAAGCTTTCTTT; CDR3 protein: CASSQDGTGNTEAFF
D gene: .; V gene: TRBV3-1; J gene: TRBJ1-2; clone size: .; CDR3 DNA: TGTGCCAGCAGCCAAGATAATCCCACCTATTACCACAACTATGGCTACACCTTC; CDR3 protein: CASSQDNPTYYHNYGYTF
D gene: TRBD1; V gene: TRBV4-1; J gene: TRBJ2-7; clone size: few; CDR3 DNA: TGCGCCAGCAGCTTCACCTTTGGGACAGGGGGCTACGAGCAGTACTTC; CDR3 protein: CASSFTFGTGGYEQYF
D gene: TRBD2; V gene: TRBV19; J gene: TRBJ2-7; clone size: .; CDR3 DNA: TGTGCCAGTAGTACCCGGGGGGGCCGGGACGAGCAGTACTTC; CDR3 protein: CASSTRGGRDEQYF
D gene: TRBD1; V gene: TRBV7-2; J gene: TRBJ1-1; clone size: many; CDR3 DNA: TGTGCCAGCAGCTTAAACAGGGGGAACACTGAAGCTTTCTTT; CDR3 protein: CASSLNRGNTEAFF
D gene: .; V gene: TRBV28; J gene: TRBJ2-1; clone size: many; CDR3 DNA: TGTGCCAGCAGTCCCCGGGGGTACAATGAGCAGTTCTTC; CDR3 protein: CASSPRGYNEQFF
D gene: .; V gene: TRBV7-6; J gene: TRBJ2-3; clone size: .; CDR3 DNA: TGTGCCAGCTCGAAAGGGGCTTGGGGCACAGATACGCAGTATTTT; CDR3 protein: CASSKGAWGTDTQYF